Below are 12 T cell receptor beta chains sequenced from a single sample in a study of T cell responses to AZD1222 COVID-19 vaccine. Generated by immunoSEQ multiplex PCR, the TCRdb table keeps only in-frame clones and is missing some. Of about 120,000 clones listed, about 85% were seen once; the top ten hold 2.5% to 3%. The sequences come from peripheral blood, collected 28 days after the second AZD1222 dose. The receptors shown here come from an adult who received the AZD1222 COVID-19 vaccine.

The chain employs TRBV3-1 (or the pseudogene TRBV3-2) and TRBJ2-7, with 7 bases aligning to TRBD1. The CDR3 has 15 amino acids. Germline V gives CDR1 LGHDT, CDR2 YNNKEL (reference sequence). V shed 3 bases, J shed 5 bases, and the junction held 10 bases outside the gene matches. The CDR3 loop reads CASSQMAQGQDEQYF. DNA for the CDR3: TGTGCCAGCAGCCAGATGGCACAGGGGCAGGACGAGCAGTACTTC.

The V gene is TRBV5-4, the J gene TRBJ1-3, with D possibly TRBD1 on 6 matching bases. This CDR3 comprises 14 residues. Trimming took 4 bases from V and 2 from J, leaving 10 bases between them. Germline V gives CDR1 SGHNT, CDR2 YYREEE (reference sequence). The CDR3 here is CASSLQGTGNTIYF. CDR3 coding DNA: TGTGCCAGCAGCCTACAGGGAACTGGAAACACCATATATTTT.

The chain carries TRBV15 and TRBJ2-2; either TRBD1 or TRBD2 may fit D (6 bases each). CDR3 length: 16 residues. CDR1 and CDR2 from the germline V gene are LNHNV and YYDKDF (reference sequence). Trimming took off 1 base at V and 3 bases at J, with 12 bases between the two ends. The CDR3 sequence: CATSRAGDTHTGELFF. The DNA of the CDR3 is TGTGCCACCAGCAGAGCGGGGGACACACACACCGGGGAGCTGTTTTTT.

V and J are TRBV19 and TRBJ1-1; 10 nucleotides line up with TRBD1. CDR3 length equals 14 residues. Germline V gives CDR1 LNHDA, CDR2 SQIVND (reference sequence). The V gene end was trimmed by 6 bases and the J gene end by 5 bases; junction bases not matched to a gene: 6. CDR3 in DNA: TGTGCCAGTAGGGATCGGACAGGGGGGACTGAAGCTTTCTTT. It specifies CASRDRTGGTEAFF.

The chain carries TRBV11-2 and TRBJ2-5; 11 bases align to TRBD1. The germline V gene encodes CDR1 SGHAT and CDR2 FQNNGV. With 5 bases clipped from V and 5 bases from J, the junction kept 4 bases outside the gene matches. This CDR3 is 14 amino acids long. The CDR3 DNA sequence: TGTGCCAGCAGCCGGGACAGGGGGGGTGAGACCCAGTACTTC. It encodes CASSRDRGGETQYF.

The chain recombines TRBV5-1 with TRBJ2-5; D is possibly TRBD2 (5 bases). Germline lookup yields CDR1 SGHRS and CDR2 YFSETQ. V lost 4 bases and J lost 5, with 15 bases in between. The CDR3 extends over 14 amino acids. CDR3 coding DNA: TGCGCCAGCAGCCCGGACCTTCCGGGGGAGACCCAGTACTTC. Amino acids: CASSPDLPGETQYF.

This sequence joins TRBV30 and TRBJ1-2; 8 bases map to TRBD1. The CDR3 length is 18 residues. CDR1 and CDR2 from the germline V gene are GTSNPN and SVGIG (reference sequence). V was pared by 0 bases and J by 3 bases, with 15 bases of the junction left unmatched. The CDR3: CAWSVEWTGRGRDYGYTF. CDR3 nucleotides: TGTGCCTGGAGTGTCGAATGGACAGGGAGGGGTCGGGACTATGGCTACACCTTC.

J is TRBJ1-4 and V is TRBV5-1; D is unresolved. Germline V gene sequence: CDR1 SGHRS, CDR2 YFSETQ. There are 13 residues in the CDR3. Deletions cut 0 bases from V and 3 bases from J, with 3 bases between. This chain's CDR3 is CASSLEPNEKLFF. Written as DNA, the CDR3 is TGCGCCAGCAGCTTGGAACCTAATGAAAAACTGTTTTTT. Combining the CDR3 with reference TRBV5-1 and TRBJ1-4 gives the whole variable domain KAGVTQTPRYLIKTRGQQVTLSCSPISGHRSVSWYQQTPGQGLQFLFEYFSETQRNKGNFPGRFSGRQFSNSRSEMNVSTLELGDSALYLCASSLEPNEKLFFGSGTQLSVL.

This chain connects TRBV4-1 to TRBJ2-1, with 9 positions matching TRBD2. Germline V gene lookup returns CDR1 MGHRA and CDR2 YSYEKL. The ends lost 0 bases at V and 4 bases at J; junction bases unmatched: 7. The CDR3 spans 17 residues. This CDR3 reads CASSQDLPGLAYNEQFF. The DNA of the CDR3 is TGCGCCAGCAGCCAAGATCTTCCGGGACTAGCTTACAATGAGCAGTTCTTC.

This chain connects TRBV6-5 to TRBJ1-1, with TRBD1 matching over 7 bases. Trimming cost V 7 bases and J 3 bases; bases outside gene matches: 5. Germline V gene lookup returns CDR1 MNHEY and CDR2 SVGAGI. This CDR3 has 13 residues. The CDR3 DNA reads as TGTGCCAGCAAGAACAGGGGTGACACTGAAGCTTTCTTT. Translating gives CASKNRGDTEAFF.

The CDR3 bases are TGTGCCAGCAGGGTCGGGGCAGTCTATGGCTACACCTTC. Translated: CASRVGAVYGYTF. The chain couples TRBV7-9 to TRBJ1-2; TRBD1 is a possible D gene (5 bases). Germline assignment: CDR1 SEHNR and CDR2 FQNEAQ (reference sequence). CDR3 length: 13 amino acids. Trimming took 6 bases from V and 4 from J, leaving 12 bases between them.

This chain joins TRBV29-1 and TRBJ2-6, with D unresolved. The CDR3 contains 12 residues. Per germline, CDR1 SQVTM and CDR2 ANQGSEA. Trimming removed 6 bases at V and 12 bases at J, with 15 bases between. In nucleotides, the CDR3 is TGCAGCGTCCTGACGAATACCTTCGTCCTGACTTTC. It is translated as CSVLTNTFVLTF.